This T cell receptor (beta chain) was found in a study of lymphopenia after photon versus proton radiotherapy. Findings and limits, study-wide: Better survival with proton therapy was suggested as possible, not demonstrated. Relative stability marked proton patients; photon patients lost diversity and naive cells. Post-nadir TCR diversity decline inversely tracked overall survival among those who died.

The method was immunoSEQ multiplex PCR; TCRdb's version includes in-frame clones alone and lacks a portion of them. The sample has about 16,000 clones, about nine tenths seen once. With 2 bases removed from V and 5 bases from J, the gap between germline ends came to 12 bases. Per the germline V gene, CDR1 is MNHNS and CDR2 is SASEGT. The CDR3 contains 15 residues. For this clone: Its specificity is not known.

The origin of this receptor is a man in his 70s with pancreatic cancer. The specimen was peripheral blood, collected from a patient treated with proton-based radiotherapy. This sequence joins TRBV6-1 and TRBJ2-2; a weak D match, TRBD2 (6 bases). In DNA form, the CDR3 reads TGTGCCAGCAGTGAAATAGGGGCGGGGACCGGGGAGCTGTTTTTT. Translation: CASSEIGAGTGELFF.